One sample yielded the 27 T cell receptor beta chains listed below, sequenced in a study of beta chain features in type 1 diabetes. Expressed TCRB transcripts were sequenced because the isolated RNA had all been reverse transcribed beforehand. TCRdb's table, derived via immunoSEQ multiplex PCR, lists solely in-frame clones and lacks some. The data hold fewer than 250,000 clones, with more than 9% observed a single time. Source material: naive CD4+ T cells from blood. The origin of the receptors is a woman between 18 and 29 years old in good health.

This clone was counted between two and nine times. This chain uses TRBV4-1 with TRBJ2-1, with D possibly TRBD1 on 6 matching bases. The V gene lost 5 bases and the J gene lost 5 bases, with 19 bases spanning the gap. Germline V lookup: CDR1 MGHRA, CDR2 YSYEKL. The CDR3 has 16 residues. The CDR3 bases are TGCGCCAGCAGCATAAGAACAGGGACGCCGAACAATGAGCAGTTCTTC. Residues: CASSIRTGTPNNEQFF.

A few counts support this clone. This sequence joins TRBV19 and TRBJ1-1; the D gene is possibly TRBD1 (6 bases). The germline CDR1 and CDR2 sequences are LNHDA and SQIVND (reference sequence). The CDR3 length is 13 residues. V was shortened by 0 bases and J by 7 bases, with 9 bases between the two germline ends. The CDR3 protein is CASSIEHRVEAFF. The CDR3 nucleotides read TGTGCCAGTAGTATAGAACACAGGGTTGAAGCTTTCTTT.

In this sample, this clone turned up a few times. The V gene is TRBV19, the J gene TRBJ1-1, with 9 nucleotides matching TRBD1. The V segment lost 4 bases and the J segment 4 bases; nucleotides outside the gene matches: 19. The CDR3 has 19 residues. Germline CDR1 LNHDA, CDR2 SQIVND (reference sequence). CDR3 DNA: TGTGCCAGTAGTACCTACGCTTTCGGACAGGGGCATTCGGGCACTGAAGCTTTCTTT. It specifies CASSTYAFGQGHSGTEAFF.

This clone was seen more than once but under ten times. The chain joins TRBV7-8 to TRBJ1-5; possibly TRBD1 for D (6 bases). The CDR3 runs 17 residues. Trimming shortened V by 5 bases and J by 9 bases, and 26 bases separated the two germline ends. Germline lookup yields CDR1 SGHVS and CDR2 FQNEAQ. The CDR3, as DNA: TGTGCCAGCAGCCATAAAAAGGCAGGGGCGCCCGAGCGGCCCCAGCATTTT. Its protein is CASSHKKAGAPERPQHF.

The chain recombines TRBV27 with TRBJ1-6; no clear D gene. The V end was cut by 6 bases, the J end by 12 bases, with 12 bases between. Germline V lookup: CDR1 MNHEY, CDR2 SMNVEV (reference sequence). This CDR3 is built from 12 residues. The CDR3 DNA reads as TGTGCCAGCAGCCAACTAGGCAAACCCCTCCACTTT. Translation gives CASSQLGKPLHF.

This chain links TRBV6-5 with TRBJ2-1, with 11 positions matching TRBD2. This CDR3 region has 15 residues. V shed 5 bases and J 5 bases; nucleotides not matched to a gene: 5. CDR1 is MNHEY and CDR2 is SVGAGI in the germline V gene. The CDR3 bases are TGTGCCAGCAGTCGGGGACTAGCGGTAAACAATGAGCAGTTCTTC. The encoded protein is CASSRGLAVNNEQFF.

There are a few counts of this clone. The chain recombines TRBV19 with TRBJ2-7, with D possibly TRBD2 on 6 matching bases. Looked up from germline, CDR1 is LNHDA and CDR2 is SQIVND (reference sequence). With 3 bases removed from V and 2 bases from J, the gap between germline ends came to 14 bases. The CDR3 runs to 15 residues. As DNA, the CDR3 is TGTGCCAGTAGTATTTCCCCGCGGGGACCCTACGAGCAGTACTTC. Protein: CASSISPRGPYEQYF.

This clone has at least ten counts. V gene TRBV9 combines with J gene TRBJ2-7; D gene unclear. The CDR3 totals 15 residues. Germline assignment: CDR1 SGDLS and CDR2 YYNGEE. Between the trimmed V and J ends, which lost 0 bases and 3 bases, there was a span of 13 bases. The CDR3 reads CASSVGPGTLYEQYF. The CDR3 DNA follows: TGTGCCAGCAGCGTAGGGCCAGGCACACTCTACGAGCAGTACTTC.

The chain links TRBV5-1 to TRBJ1-1, with D hard to call. The length of the CDR3 is 14 residues. The V and J ends lost 2 bases and 0 bases respectively, with 8 bases between them. Germline V gene lookup returns CDR1 SGHRS and CDR2 YFSETQ. CDR3 coding DNA: TGCGCCAGCAGCTTAGAGGGCCTGAACACTGAAGCTTTCTTT. Protein product: CASSLEGLNTEAFF.

Only a few counts were recorded for this clone. The J gene is TRBJ2-7, the V gene TRBV19; D is perhaps TRBD1 (5 bases). The germline V gene has CDR1 LNHDA and CDR2 SQIVND (reference sequence). The CDR3 has 12 residues. Trimming shortened V by 5 bases and J by 3 bases, and 8 bases separated the two germline ends. The CDR3 region is CASSLRGYEQYF. CDR3 nucleotide sequence: TGTGCCAGTAGTTTAAGGGGCTACGAGCAGTACTTC.

This clone has a handful of counts. The genes are TRBV6-1 and TRBJ2-7; 11 nucleotides align to TRBD2. The CDR3 has 16 amino acids. Losses at the gene ends were 2 bases for V and 1 base for J; bases not matched to a gene: 4. Germline V gives CDR1 MNHNS, CDR2 SASEGT. The CDR3 sequence: CASSEFGLAGSYEQYF. The CDR3 DNA sequence: TGTGCCAGCAGTGAATTTGGACTAGCGGGTTCCTACGAGCAGTACTTC.

V and J are TRBV4-1 and TRBJ2-1, with a weak D call TRBD2 (8 bases). V shed 0 bases and J shed 15 bases, with 27 bases lying between them. The germline V gene has CDR1 MGHRA and CDR2 YSYEKL. The CDR3 spans 17 residues. CDR3 bases: TGCGCCAGCAGCCAAGATAGAGAACAGGGGACTAGTTTGCGTCCGTTCTTC. Protein: CASSQDREQGTSLRPFF.

Only a few counts were recorded for this clone. This chain links TRBV18 with TRBJ1-1, with TRBD1 as a possible D gene (6 bases). This CDR3 comprises 14 residues. The V end lost 2 bases, the J end lost 5 bases, and 12 bases lay between the germline ends. Germline-derived CDR1 and CDR2 are KGHSH and LQKENI. The CDR3 DNA reads TGTGCCAGCTCACCAGAGGGGAGGGGGACTGAAGCTTTCTTT. Translation gives CASSPEGRGTEAFF.

This clone turned up a few times. The chain is built from TRBV9 and TRBJ2-1; 11 bases map to TRBD1. The length of the CDR3 is 14 residues. Germline-derived CDR1 and CDR2 are SGDLS and YYNGEE. J was trimmed by 10 bases and V by 0 bases; bases with no gene match: 3. Here the CDR3 reads CASSVVGQGVEQFF. CDR3 sequence (DNA): TGTGCCAGCAGCGTAGTGGGACAGGGGGTGGAGCAGTTCTTC. Using reference TRBV9 and TRBJ2-1 for the parts outside the CDR3, the full variable domain is DSGVTQTPKHLITATGQRVTLRCSPRSGDLSVYWYQQSLDQGLQFLIQYYNGEERAKGNILERFSAQQFPDLHSELNLSSLELGDSALYFCASSVVGQGVEQFFGPGTRLTVL.

V is TRBV15 and J is TRBJ1-6, with 12 bases fitting TRBD1. The CDR3 contains 17 residues. Germline-derived CDR1 and CDR2 are LNHNV and YYDKDF (reference sequence). V lost 8 bases, J lost 0 bases, and 5 bases stayed unmatched. CDR3 region: CATSGTGGSSYNSPLHF. The CDR3 DNA sequence: TGTGCCACCTCCGGGACAGGGGGCTCCTCCTATAATTCACCCCTCCACTTT. The variable domain in full, completed from reference TRBV15 and TRBJ1-6, reads DAMVIQNPRYQVTQFGKPVTLSCSQTLNHNVMYWYQQKSSQAPKLLFHYYDKDFNNEADTPDNFQSRRPNTSFCFLDIRSPGLGDTAMYLCATSGTGGSSYNSPLHFGNGTRLTVT.

The chain recombines TRBV6-5 with TRBJ2-7; TRBD1 aligns across 9 bases. From germline, CDR1 is MNHEY and CDR2 SVGAGI. With 8 bases clipped from V and 4 bases from J, the junction kept 6 bases outside the gene matches. CDR3 length: 13 residues. The CDR3 protein is CASRRGQGYEQYF. CDR3 bases: TGTGCCAGCCGGCGAGGACAGGGGTACGAGCAGTACTTC.

This clone was detected a few times. V and J are TRBV7-2 and TRBJ1-2; 7 nucleotides align to TRBD1. CDR3 size: 15 residues. Germline V gene data show CDR1 as SGHTA and CDR2 as FQGNSA. J gave up 5 bases and V 1 base, and 7 bases lay outside the gene matches. The CDR3 DNA follows: TGTGCCAGCAGCTTAGTCCCAGGGGGACCATATGGCTACACCTTC. Its translation: CASSLVPGGPYGYTF.

The CDR3 loop is CSAQVTGDYGYTF. In DNA, the CDR3 is TGCAGCGCTCAAGTAACAGGGGACTATGGCTACACCTTC. The chain employs TRBV29-1 and TRBJ1-2, with 7 bases matching TRBD1. Germline V gene data show CDR1 as SQVTM and CDR2 as ANQGSEA. This CDR3 contains 13 residues. With 7 bases clipped from V and 3 bases from J, the junction kept 8 bases outside the gene matches.

This chain joins TRBV2 and TRBJ1-2; D perhaps matches TRBD1 (5 bases). V lost 1 base to trimming and J lost 5 bases, with 11 bases between them. The germline V gene encodes CDR1 SNHLY and CDR2 FYNNEI. The CDR3 has 14 amino acids. This chain's CDR3 is CASSEVRGPYGYTF. The CDR3 nucleotides read TGTGCCAGCAGTGAAGTAAGGGGCCCTTATGGCTACACCTTC.

The CDR3: CASSAGLAGGPRNEQFF. As DNA, the CDR3 is TGCGCCAGCAGCGCGGGACTAGCGGGAGGGCCTAGGAATGAGCAGTTCTTC. The chain recombines TRBV5-1 with TRBJ2-1, with TRBD2 matching 16 bases. Germline CDR1 SGHRS, CDR2 YFSETQ. The CDR3 totals 17 residues. After removal of 4 bases from V and 7 bases from J, the junction contained 8 bases not matched to a gene. The full variable domain, in which reference TRBV5-1 and TRBJ2-1 provide the parts outside the CDR3, is KAGVTQTPRYLIKTRGQQVTLSCSPISGHRSVSWYQQTPGQGLQFLFEYFSETQRNKGNFPGRFSGRQFSNSRSEMNVSTLELGDSALYLCASSAGLAGGPRNEQFFGPGTRLTVL.

The chain employs TRBV7-2 and TRBJ2-7; D possibly corresponds to TRBD1 (6 bases). Germline values: CDR1 SGHTA, CDR2 FQGNSA. Deletions cut 3 bases from V and 3 bases from J, with 9 bases between. The CDR3 is made up of 13 amino acids. CDR3 nucleotide sequence: TGTGCCAGCAGCTTGCTACAGGGCTACGAGCAGTACTTC. Translating gives CASSLLQGYEQYF.

The V gene is TRBV5-1, the J gene TRBJ2-7, with D uncertain. CDR1 is SGHRS, CDR2 YFSETQ, per germline. CDR3 size: 15 residues. V lost 4 bases, J lost 0 bases, and 14 bases lay in between. In nucleotides, the CDR3 is TGCGCCAGCAGCCTTGGCCAGTCCAGCTCCTACGAGCAGTACTTC. This translates into CASSLGQSSSYEQYF.

This clone has only a few counts. The CDR3 loop reads CASRDSKSTDTQYF. The DNA of the CDR3 is TGTGCCAGCAGGGACTCTAAGAGCACAGATACGCAGTATTTT. The chain joins TRBV2 to TRBJ2-3; D might be TRBD2 (5 bases). From germline, CDR1 is SNHLY and CDR2 FYNNEI. Trimming removed 6 bases from V and 0 bases from J, with 10 bases in between. The CDR3 contains 14 residues.

This clone occurred a few times. The chain joins TRBV19 to TRBJ2-1; D perhaps matches TRBD1 (5 bases). The V end was cut by 7 bases, the J end by 10 bases, with 20 bases between. CDR3 length equals 14 residues. Germline CDR1 is LNHDA and CDR2 is SQIVND (reference sequence). The CDR3 DNA sequence: TGTGCCAGTACTAAGGACACCTTGTACGGGGAGCAGTTCTTC. Translating gives CASTKDTLYGEQFF. Based on the CDR3 plus reference TRBV19 and TRBJ2-1, the full variable domain is DGGITQSPKYLFRKEGQNVTLSCEQNLNHDAMYWYRQDPGQGLRLIYYSQIVNDFQKGDIAEGYSVSREKKESFPLTVTSAQKNPTAFYLCASTKDTLYGEQFFGPGTRLTVL.

The chain combines TRBV19 with TRBJ1-5, with a tentative D call TRBD1 (6 bases). The CDR3 is made up of 16 amino acids. In germline, CDR1 is LNHDA, CDR2 SQIVND (reference sequence). V dropped 6 bases and J dropped 0 bases, with 15 bases sitting between them. Here the CDR3 reads CASRLTGIYSNQPQHF. For the CDR3, the DNA is TGTGCCAGTAGGCTTACAGGGATCTATAGCAATCAGCCCCAGCATTTT. Combining the CDR3 with reference TRBV19 and TRBJ1-5 gives the whole variable domain DGGITQSPKYLFRKEGQNVTLSCEQNLNHDAMYWYRQDPGQGLRLIYYSQIVNDFQKGDIAEGYSVSREKKESFPLTVTSAQKNPTAFYLCASRLTGIYSNQPQHFGDGTRLSIL.

V and J are TRBV5-1 and TRBJ2-5, with TRBD1 matching over 9 bases. The trim removed 4 bases at V and 0 bases at J, leaving 7 bases unmatched. This CDR3 has 16 amino acids. Germline CDR1 is SGHRS and CDR2 is YFSETQ. The CDR3: CASSLHWDRDQETQYF. The CDR3 DNA reads TGCGCCAGCAGCCTCCACTGGGACAGGGACCAAGAGACCCAGTACTTC.

V gene TRBV5-1 combines with J gene TRBJ1-2, with 7 bases matching TRBD1. The CDR3 is 13 residues long. With V trimmed by 4 bases and J by 6 bases, 6 bases remained unmatched. Germline CDR1 is SGHRS and CDR2 is YFSETQ. CDR3 sequence: CASSESGGNGYTF. CDR3 in DNA: TGCGCCAGCAGCGAATCAGGGGGAAATGGCTACACCTTC.